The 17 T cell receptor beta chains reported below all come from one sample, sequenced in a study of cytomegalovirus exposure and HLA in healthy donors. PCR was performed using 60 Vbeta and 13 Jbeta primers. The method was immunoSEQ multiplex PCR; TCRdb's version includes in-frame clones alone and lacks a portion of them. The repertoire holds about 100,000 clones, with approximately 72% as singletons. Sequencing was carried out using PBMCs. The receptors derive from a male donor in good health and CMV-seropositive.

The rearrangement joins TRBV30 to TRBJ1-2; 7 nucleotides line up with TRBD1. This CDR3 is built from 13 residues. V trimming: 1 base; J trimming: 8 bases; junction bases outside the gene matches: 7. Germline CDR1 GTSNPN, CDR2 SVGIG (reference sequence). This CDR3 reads CAWSGLTGRGYTF. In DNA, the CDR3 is TGTGCCTGGAGTGGCCTGACAGGGCGAGGCTACACCTTC.

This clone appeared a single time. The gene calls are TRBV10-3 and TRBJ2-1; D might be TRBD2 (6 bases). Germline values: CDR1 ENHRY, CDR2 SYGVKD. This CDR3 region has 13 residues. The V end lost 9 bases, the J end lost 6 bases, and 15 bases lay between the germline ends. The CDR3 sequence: CAMLEGEGNEQFF. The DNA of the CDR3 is TGTGCCATGCTGGAGGGCGAGGGCAATGAGCAGTTCTTC.

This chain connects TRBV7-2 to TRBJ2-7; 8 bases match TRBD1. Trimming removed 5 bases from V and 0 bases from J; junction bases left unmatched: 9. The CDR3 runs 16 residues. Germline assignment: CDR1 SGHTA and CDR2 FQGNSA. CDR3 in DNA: TGTGCCAGCAGCCAGATCGGGACAGGTCGCTCCTACGAGCAGTACTTC. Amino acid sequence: CASSQIGTGRSYEQYF.

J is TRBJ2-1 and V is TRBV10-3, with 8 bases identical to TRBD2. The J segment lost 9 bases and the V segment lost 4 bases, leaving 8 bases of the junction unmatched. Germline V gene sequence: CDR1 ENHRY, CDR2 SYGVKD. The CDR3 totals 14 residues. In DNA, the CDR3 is TGTGCCATCAGTGTCGGACTAGCCGGCGCTGAGCAGTTCTTC. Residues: CAISVGLAGAEQFF.

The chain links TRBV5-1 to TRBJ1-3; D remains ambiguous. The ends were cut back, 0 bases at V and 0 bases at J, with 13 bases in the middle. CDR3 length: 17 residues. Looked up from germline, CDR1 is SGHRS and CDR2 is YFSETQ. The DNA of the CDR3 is TGCGCCAGCAGCTTGGCCTCAGGCCGAAGCTCTGGAAACACCATATATTTT. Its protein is CASSLASGRSSGNTIYF.

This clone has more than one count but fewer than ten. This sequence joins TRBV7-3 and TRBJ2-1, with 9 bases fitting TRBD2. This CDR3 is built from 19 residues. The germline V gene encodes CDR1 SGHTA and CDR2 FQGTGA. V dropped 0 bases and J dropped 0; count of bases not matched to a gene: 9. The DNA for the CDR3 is TGTGCCAGCAGCTTAACCAGCGGGGGGCATTTAGTCTCCTACAATGAGCAGTTCTTC. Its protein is CASSLTSGGHLVSYNEQFF.

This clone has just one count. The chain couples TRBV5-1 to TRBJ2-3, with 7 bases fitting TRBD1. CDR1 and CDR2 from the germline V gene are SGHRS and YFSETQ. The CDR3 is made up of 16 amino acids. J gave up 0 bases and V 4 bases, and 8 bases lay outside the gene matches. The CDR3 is CASSARQGSSTDTQYF. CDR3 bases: TGCGCCAGCAGCGCACGACAGGGATCGAGCACAGATACGCAGTATTTT.

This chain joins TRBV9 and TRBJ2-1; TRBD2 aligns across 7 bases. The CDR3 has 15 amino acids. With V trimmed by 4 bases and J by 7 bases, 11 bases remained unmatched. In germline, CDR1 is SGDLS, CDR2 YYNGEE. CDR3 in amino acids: CASSPPGGSRNEQFF. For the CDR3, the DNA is TGTGCCAGCAGCCCCCCCGGGGGGTCTCGGAATGAGCAGTTCTTC.

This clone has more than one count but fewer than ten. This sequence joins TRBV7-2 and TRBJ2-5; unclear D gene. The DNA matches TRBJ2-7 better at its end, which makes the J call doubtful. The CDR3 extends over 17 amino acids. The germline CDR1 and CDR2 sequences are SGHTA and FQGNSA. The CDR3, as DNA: TGTGCCAGCAGCTTAGCGTCCAAACCTAGGCGCCTCTACGAGCAGTACTTC. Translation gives CASSLASKPRRLYEQYF.

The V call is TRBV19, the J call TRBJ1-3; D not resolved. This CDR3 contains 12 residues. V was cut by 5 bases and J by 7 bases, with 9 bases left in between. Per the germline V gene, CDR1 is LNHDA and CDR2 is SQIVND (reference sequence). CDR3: CASSSPGNTIYF. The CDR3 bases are TGTGCCAGTAGTTCACCGGGGAACACCATATATTTT.

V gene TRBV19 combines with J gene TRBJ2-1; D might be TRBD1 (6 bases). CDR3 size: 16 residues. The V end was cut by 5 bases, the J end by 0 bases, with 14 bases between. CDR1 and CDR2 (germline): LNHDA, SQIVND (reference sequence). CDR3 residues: CASSGTGMPSYNEQFF. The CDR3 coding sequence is TGTGCCAGTAGTGGAACAGGGATGCCCTCCTACAATGAGCAGTTCTTC.

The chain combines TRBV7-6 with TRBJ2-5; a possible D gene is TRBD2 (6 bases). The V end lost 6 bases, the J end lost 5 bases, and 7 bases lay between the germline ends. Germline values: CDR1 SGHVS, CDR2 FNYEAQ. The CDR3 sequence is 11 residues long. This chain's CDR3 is CASRAGETQYF. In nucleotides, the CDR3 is TGTGCCAGCAGGGCGGGGGAGACCCAGTACTTC.

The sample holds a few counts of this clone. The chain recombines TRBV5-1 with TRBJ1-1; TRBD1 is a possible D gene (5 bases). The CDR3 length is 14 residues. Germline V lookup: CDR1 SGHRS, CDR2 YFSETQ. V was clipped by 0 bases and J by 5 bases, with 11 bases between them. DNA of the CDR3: TGCGCCAGCAGCTTGGTTAGGGAGGGGACTGAAGCTTTCTTT. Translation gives CASSLVREGTEAFF.

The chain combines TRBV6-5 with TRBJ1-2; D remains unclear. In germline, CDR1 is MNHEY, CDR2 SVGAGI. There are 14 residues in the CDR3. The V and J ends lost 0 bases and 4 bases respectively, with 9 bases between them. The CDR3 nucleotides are TGTGCCAGCAGTTACTCGGCCCAAATCTATGGCTACACCTTC. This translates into CASSYSAQIYGYTF.

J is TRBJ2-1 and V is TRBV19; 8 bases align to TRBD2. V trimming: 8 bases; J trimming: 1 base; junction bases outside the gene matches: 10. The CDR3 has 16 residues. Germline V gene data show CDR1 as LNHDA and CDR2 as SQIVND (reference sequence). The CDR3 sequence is CASGHLRGASYNEQFF. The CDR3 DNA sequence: TGTGCCAGTGGGCATTTGCGGGGGGCTTCCTACAATGAGCAGTTCTTC. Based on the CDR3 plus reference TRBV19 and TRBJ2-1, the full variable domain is DGGITQSPKYLFRKEGQNVTLSCEQNLNHDAMYWYRQDPGQGLRLIYYSQIVNDFQKGDIAEGYSVSREKKESFPLTVTSAQKNPTAFYLCASGHLRGASYNEQFFGPGTRLTVL.

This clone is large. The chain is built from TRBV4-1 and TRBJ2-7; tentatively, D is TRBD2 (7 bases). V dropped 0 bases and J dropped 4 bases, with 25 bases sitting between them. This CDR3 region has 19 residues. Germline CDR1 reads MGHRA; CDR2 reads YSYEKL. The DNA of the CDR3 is TGCGCCAGCAGCCAAGATAATATCGAGGGGGGGACGGAGAATTACGAGCAGTACTTC. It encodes CASSQDNIEGGTENYEQYF.

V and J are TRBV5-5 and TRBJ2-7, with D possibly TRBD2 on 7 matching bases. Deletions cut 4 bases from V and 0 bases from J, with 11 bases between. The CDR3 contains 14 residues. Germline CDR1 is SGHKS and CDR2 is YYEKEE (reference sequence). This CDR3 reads CASSPGGRSYEQYF. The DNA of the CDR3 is TGTGCCAGCAGCCCCGGGGGGCGCTCCTACGAGCAGTACTTC.